This TCR beta chain was found in a study of cytomegalovirus exposure and HLA in healthy donors. V shed 7 bases and J 1 base; nucleotides not matched to a gene: 9. CDR1 and CDR2 from the germline V gene are SQVTM and ANQGSEA. The CDR3 has 14 residues. The PCR had 60 Vbeta and 13 Jbeta primers. Using immunoSEQ multiplex PCR, the repertoire was profiled, and TCRdb retains in-frame clones only, with some absent. This table holds roughly 130,000 clones, about 74% found once. The V gene is TRBV29-1, the J gene TRBJ2-5; 7 nucleotides line up with TRBD2. The specimen sequenced was PBMCs. The TCR was taken from a man aged 35-49 years in good health and CMV-seropositive. CDR3 protein: CSAPWEGFQETQYF. The DNA for the CDR3 is TGCAGCGCCCCCTGGGAGGGCTTCCAAGAGACCCAGTACTTC.